This is a list of T cell receptor beta chains from one sample in a study of blood T cell repertoires in COVID-19. The assay was immunoSEQ multiplex PCR, and TCRdb's table has in-frame clones only and misses some. The sample lists tens of thousands of clones, approximately 84% occurring once. Source material: peripheral blood. These receptors were collected from a man in his 70s with COVID-19, enrolled during active disease. CDR3s include the opening cysteine and the closing phenylalanine or tryptophan. Fields, in order: CDR3 length, J gene, clone size, V gene, D gene, CDR3 protein, CDR3 DNA. D genes are given only for firm matches. Only some rows state a clone size, as once, few, many or a class for expanded clones.

length: 15
J: TRBJ1-2
size: few
V: TRBV7-2
D: TRBD1
CDR3: CASSLGTGANYGYTF
DNA: TGTGCCAGCAGCTTGGGGACAGGAGCTAACTATGGCTACACCTTC

length: 13
J: TRBJ1-2
size: NA
V: TRBV19
D: NA
CDR3: CASSSVPLYGYTF
DNA: TGTGCCAGTAGTAGTGTTCCCCTGTATGGCTACACCTTC

length: 18
J: TRBJ1-3
size: NA
V: TRBV28
D: TRBD1
CDR3: CASIGTAGIAGSGNTIYF
DNA: TGTGCCAGCATCGGGACAGCGGGTATAGCCGGTTCTGGAAACACCATATATTTT

length: 14
J: TRBJ2-5
size: NA
V: TRBV5-5
D: NA
CDR3: CASSFIDRQETQYF
DNA: TGTGCCAGCAGCTTTATTGACAGACAAGAGACCCAGTACTTC

length: 13
J: TRBJ1-6
size: NA
V: TRBV6-5
D: NA
CDR3: CASQRGDNSPLHF
DNA: TGTGCCAGCCAACGGGGGGACAATTCACCCCTCCACTTT

length: 14
J: TRBJ1-6
size: NA
V: TRBV7-9
D: NA
CDR3: CASSRGDFSSPLHF
DNA: TGTGCCAGCAGCCGGGGGGACTTTAGTTCACCCCTCCACTTT

length: 13
J: TRBJ1-1
size: once
V: TRBV6-8
D: NA
CDR3: CASTSRPHTEAFF
DNA: TGTGCCAGCACCTCCAGGCCCCACACTGAAGCTTTCTTT

length: 15
J: TRBJ2-1
size: NA
V: TRBV7-9
D: NA
CDR3: CASSYETEVGKEQFF
DNA: TGTGCCAGCAGCTACGAGACAGAGGTCGGCAAGGAGCAGTTCTTC

length: 13
J: TRBJ1-1
size: NA
V: TRBV12-3/TRBV12-4
D: NA
CDR3: CASSKQENTEAFF
DNA: TGTGCCAGCAGTAAACAGGAGAACACTGAAGCTTTCTTT

length: 16
J: TRBJ1-5
size: once
V: TRBV6-2/TRBV6-3
D: NA
CDR3: CASSYRVWGGGQPQHF
DNA: TGTGCCAGCAGTTACCGGGTTTGGGGCGGGGGTCAGCCCCAGCATTTT

length: 15
J: TRBJ2-2
size: NA
V: TRBV6-4
D: TRBD2
CDR3: CASSDSSGSPGELFF
DNA: TGTGCCAGCAGTGACAGCAGCGGGAGTCCCGGGGAGCTGTTTTTT

length: 19
J: TRBJ2-5
size: NA
V: TRBV7-6
D: TRBD2
CDR3: CASSLARPSGGTPQETQYF
DNA: TGTGCCAGCAGCTTAGCGCGGCCTAGCGGGGGGACTCCTCAAGAGACCCAGTACTTC

length: 15
J: TRBJ2-7
size: NA
V: TRBV10-3
D: NA
CDR3: CAIRGAASNPYEQYF
DNA: TGTGCCATCAGGGGAGCGGCTAGCAACCCCTACGAGCAGTACTTC

length: 18
J: TRBJ2-2
size: NA
V: TRBV9
D: NA
CDR3: CASSVAPEFGAGTGELFF
DNA: TGTGCCAGCAGCGTAGCCCCGGAGTTTGGGGCTGGCACCGGGGAGCTGTTTTTT

length: 14
J: TRBJ2-7
size: NA
V: TRBV7-8
D: NA
CDR3: CASSPWDMPNEQYF
DNA: TGTGCCAGCAGCCCCTGGGACATGCCAAACGAGCAGTACTTC

length: 13
J: TRBJ2-5
size: NA
V: TRBV11-3
D: NA
CDR3: CASSREAGETQYF
DNA: TGTGCCAGCAGCCGTGAAGCCGGGGAGACCCAGTACTTC

length: 13
J: TRBJ1-2
size: few
V: TRBV6-5
D: NA
CDR3: CASSYEQSYGYTF
DNA: TGTGCCAGCAGTTACGAACAGTCATATGGCTACACCTTC

length: 15
J: TRBJ2-5
size: NA
V: TRBV28
D: NA
CDR3: CASRWNRGGGETQYF
DNA: TGTGCCAGCAGATGGAACAGGGGAGGAGGCGAGACCCAGTACTTC

length: 14
J: TRBJ2-1
size: many
V: TRBV29-1
D: NA
CDR3: CSVPGHPSDNEQFF
DNA: TGCAGCGTTCCGGGACACCCATCGGACAATGAGCAGTTCTTC

length: 14
J: TRBJ1-2
size: NA
V: TRBV6-1
D: NA
CDR3: CASSENRLRRGYTF
DNA: TGTGCCAGCAGTGAAAACCGACTCAGGAGGGGCTACACCTTC

length: 14
J: TRBJ2-7
size: NA
V: TRBV20-1
D: TRBD1
CDR3: CSASAWDRGYEQYF
DNA: TGCAGTGCTAGTGCCTGGGACAGGGGGTACGAGCAGTACTTC

length: 15
J: TRBJ2-1
size: NA
V: TRBV15
D: NA
CDR3: CATSRARLVYSEQFF
DNA: TGTGCCACCAGCAGAGCTAGACTAGTTTATAGTGAGCAGTTCTTC

length: 17
J: TRBJ2-1
size: few
V: TRBV7-6
D: TRBD2
CDR3: CASSLPSGGNSYNEQFF
DNA: TGTGCCAGCAGCTTACCTAGCGGGGGAAATTCCTACAATGAGCAGTTCTTC

length: 13
J: TRBJ1-5
size: NA
V: TRBV25-1
D: NA
CDR3: CASSGAVDQPQHF
DNA: TGTGCCAGCAGTGGCGCCGTCGATCAGCCCCAGCATTTT

length: 15
J: TRBJ1-2
size: NA
V: TRBV5-4
D: NA
CDR3: CASSPGGLNNYGYTF
DNA: TGTGCCAGCAGCCCCGGGGGGCTCAATAACTATGGCTACACCTTC

length: 14
J: TRBJ2-3
size: NA
V: TRBV5-5
D: NA
CDR3: CASSLGRESDTQYF
DNA: TGTGCCAGCAGCTTGGGCCGAGAATCGGATACGCAGTATTTT

length: 16
J: TRBJ1-5
size: NA
V: TRBV4-2
D: NA
CDR3: CASSQDQAASDQPQHF
DNA: TGTGCCAGCAGCCAAGATCAGGCAGCATCTGATCAGCCCCAGCATTTT

length: 16
J: TRBJ1-3
size: NA
V: TRBV11-2
D: NA
CDR3: CASSLDPGTAGNTIYF
DNA: TGTGCCAGCAGCTTAGATCCGGGAACGGCTGGAAACACCATATATTTT

length: 15
J: TRBJ1-5
size: NA
V: TRBV11-2
D: TRBD1
CDR3: CASSLGQGADQPQHF
DNA: TGTGCCAGCAGCCTGGGGCAGGGGGCCGATCAGCCCCAGCATTTT